A single T cell receptor beta chain is shown here with its context. Naive CD8 cells comprised CD45RO-negative, CCR7-positively selected cells, excluding terminally differentiated effector memory CD45RA+ cells. Sequencing was performed with immunoSEQ multiplex PCR; in TCRdb, only in-frame clones are kept and a portion is missing. The sample lists over 2,000,000 clones, approximately 92% occurring once. This CDR3 has 16 residues. The germline V gene has CDR1 SEHNR and CDR2 FQNEAQ (reference sequence). The V end lost 2 bases, the J end lost 0 bases, and 11 bases lay between the germline ends. The data derive from a study of shared clonotypes between healthy human individuals.

The source material was naive CD8+ T cells from PBMCs. The receptor's source is a man aged 18 to 29 in good health. Some clones in this sample may be carry-over from other donors' samples. This chain uses TRBV7-9 with TRBJ2-1; possibly TRBD2 for D (7 bases). Here the CDR3 reads CASSLRGGPSYNEQFF. In DNA form, the CDR3 reads TGTGCCAGCAGCTTAAGGGGGGGACCCTCCTACAATGAGCAGTTCTTC. Full variable domain (missing parts from reference TRBV7-9 and TRBJ2-1): DTGVSQNPRHKITKRGQNVTFRCDPISEHNRLYWYRQTLGQGPEFLTYFQNEAQLEKSRLLSDRFSAERPKGSFSTLEIQRTEQGDSAMYLCASSLRGGPSYNEQFFGPGTRLTVL.